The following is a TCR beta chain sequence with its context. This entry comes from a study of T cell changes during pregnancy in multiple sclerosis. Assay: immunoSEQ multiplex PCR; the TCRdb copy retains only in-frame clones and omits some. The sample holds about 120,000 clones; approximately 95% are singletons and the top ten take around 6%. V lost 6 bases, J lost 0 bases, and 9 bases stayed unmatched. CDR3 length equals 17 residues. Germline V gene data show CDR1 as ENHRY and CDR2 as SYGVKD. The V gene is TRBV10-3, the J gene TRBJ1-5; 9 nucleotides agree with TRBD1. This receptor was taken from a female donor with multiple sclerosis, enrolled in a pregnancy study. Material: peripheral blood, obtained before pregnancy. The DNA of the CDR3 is TGTGCCATCAGCCAGGGACAGGGAAGTCTTAGCAATCAGCCCCAGCATTTT. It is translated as CAISQGQGSLSNQPQHF.